Listed below are T cell receptor beta chains from one sample, sequenced in a study of cytomegalovirus exposure and HLA in healthy donors. The protocol was immunoSEQ multiplex PCR, while the TCRdb copy is restricted to in-frame clones and leaves out a portion. The table shows 90,000 to 100,000 clones, with more than 70% occurring only once. The sample taken for sequencing was PBMCs. These receptors were obtained from a man in his late teens or twenties in good health and CMV-seronegative. Each CDR3 is given without its conserved first and last residue.

V gene: TRBV5-1
CDR3 length: 14
CDR3 protein: ASSRTGFSGANVLT

V gene: TRBV7-8
CDR3 length: 9
CDR3 protein: ASSPAYEQY

V gene: TRBV6-5
CDR3 length: 13
CDR3 protein: ASSVPWSPARGYT

V gene: TRBV9
CDR3 length: 13
CDR3 protein: ASSVGGQGYTEAF

V gene: TRBV19
CDR3 length: 13
CDR3 protein: ASSIGSGGFGEQF

V gene: TRBV28
CDR3 length: 13
CDR3 protein: ASSSPGVGANVLT

V gene: TRBV2
CDR3 length: 12
CDR3 protein: ASSAETNKNIQY

V gene: TRBV5-6
CDR3 length: 11
CDR3 protein: ASSSRGHYGYT

V gene: TRBV7-9
CDR3 length: 12
CDR3 protein: SSSLAGGADTQY

V gene: TRBV5-1
CDR3 length: 15
CDR3 protein: ASSFSWTSGGADTQY

V gene: TRBV19
CDR3 length: 16
CDR3 protein: ASSEGAHSTLKANVLT

V gene: TRBV4-2
CDR3 length: 15
CDR3 protein: ASSQAQGQHTSYEQY

V gene: TRBV27
CDR3 length: 12
CDR3 protein: ASSWTSTAHEQY

V gene: TRBV18
CDR3 length: 15
CDR3 protein: ASSPWAGRENTGELF

V gene: TRBV9
CDR3 length: 13
CDR3 protein: ASSAVTATNYGYT

V gene: TRBV2
CDR3 length: 13
CDR3 protein: ASRGDSNHNQPQH

V gene: TRBV28
CDR3 length: 9
CDR3 protein: ASRENYGYT

V gene: TRBV19
CDR3 length: 12
CDR3 protein: ASSIDRWNTEAF

V gene: TRBV5-1
CDR3 length: 11
CDR3 protein: ASSFEGAYEQY

V gene: TRBV5-6
CDR3 length: 13
CDR3 protein: ASSLIGDSNQPQH

V gene: TRBV19
CDR3 length: 12
CDR3 protein: ASSVGGSSYEQY

V gene: TRBV9
CDR3 length: 14
CDR3 protein: ASSVEETGLNYGYT

V gene: TRBV7-9
CDR3 length: 13
CDR3 protein: ASSLARLADNEQF

V gene: TRBV5-1
CDR3 length: 10
CDR3 protein: ASSLGHNEQY

V gene: TRBV9
CDR3 length: 15
CDR3 protein: ASSVAPGGQANEKLF

V gene: TRBV29-1
CDR3 length: 11
CDR3 protein: SAKDRDYHEQY